These T cell receptor beta chains were read from a single sample in a study of blood T cell repertoires in COVID-19. Assay: immunoSEQ multiplex PCR; the TCRdb copy retains only in-frame clones and omits some. The sample records 150,000 to 200,000 clones, roughly 78% being singletons. The sequencing input was peripheral blood. The receptors come from a woman older than 75 with active or convalescent COVID-19. The CDR3 runs from the conserved cysteine through the conserved F or W. The order of the fields is V gene, CDR3 length, clone size, D gene, J gene, CDR3 DNA, CDR3 protein. D genes are given only for firm matches. Clone size is stated in some rows and not others, as once, few, many or a class when expanded.

v_call: TRBV7-8; cdr3_length: 15; clone_size: -; d_call: TRBD2; j_call: TRBJ2-3; cdr3_nt: TGTGCCAGCAGCCCCCTCGGGGGGGCTGAAGATACGCAGTATTTT; cdr3_aa: CASSPLGGAEDTQYF
v_call: TRBV16; cdr3_length: 13; clone_size: -; d_call: -; j_call: TRBJ2-2; cdr3_nt: TGTGCCAGCAGCCCCTGGGGCGGCGGGGAGCTGTTTTTT; cdr3_aa: CASSPWGGGELFF
v_call: TRBV21-1; cdr3_length: 14; clone_size: -; d_call: -; j_call: TRBJ2-7; cdr3_nt: TGTGCCAGCACTCCCGATTTTTGGGCTTACGAGCAGTACTTC; cdr3_aa: CASTPDFWAYEQYF
v_call: TRBV4-1; cdr3_length: 14; clone_size: -; d_call: -; j_call: TRBJ1-2; cdr3_nt: TGCGCCAGCAGTCGCCAGGTACAGGTCGGGGGCTACACCTTC; cdr3_aa: CASSRQVQVGGYTF
v_call: TRBV5-1; cdr3_length: 16; clone_size: -; d_call: TRBD2; j_call: TRBJ2-3; cdr3_nt: TGCGCCAGCAGCTCCATGGGGGGACTAGTCCCAGATACGCAGTATTTT; cdr3_aa: CASSSMGGLVPDTQYF
v_call: TRBV18; cdr3_length: 15; clone_size: -; d_call: TRBD2; j_call: TRBJ2-5; cdr3_nt: TGTGCCAGCTCACCAAGTATAAGCGGGGGAGAGACCCAGTACTTC; cdr3_aa: CASSPSISGGETQYF
v_call: TRBV9; cdr3_length: 15; clone_size: -; d_call: -; j_call: TRBJ2-2; cdr3_nt: TGTGCCAGCAGCCCCAAGGACACGAACACCGGGGAGCTGTTTTTT; cdr3_aa: CASSPKDTNTGELFF
v_call: TRBV10-3; cdr3_length: 15; clone_size: -; d_call: TRBD2; j_call: TRBJ2-3; cdr3_nt: TGTGCCATCAGTGTAGCGGGGACGACTCAAGATACGCAGTATTTT; cdr3_aa: CAISVAGTTQDTQYF
v_call: TRBV28; cdr3_length: 15; clone_size: once; d_call: TRBD1; j_call: TRBJ2-6; cdr3_nt: TGTGCCAGCAAACAGACAGGGGCCGGGGCCAACGTCCTGACTTTC; cdr3_aa: CASKQTGAGANVLTF
v_call: TRBV10-3; cdr3_length: 12; clone_size: -; d_call: -; j_call: TRBJ2-3; cdr3_nt: TGTGCCATCAGTGACAACTTGGATACGCAGTATTTT; cdr3_aa: CAISDNLDTQYF
v_call: TRBV7-2; cdr3_length: 15; clone_size: -; d_call: TRBD2; j_call: TRBJ2-5; cdr3_nt: TGTGCCAGCAGCTTAGATAGCGGGGGGAGGGAGACCCAGTACTTC; cdr3_aa: CASSLDSGGRETQYF
v_call: TRBV5-1; cdr3_length: 14; clone_size: -; d_call: -; j_call: TRBJ1-3; cdr3_nt: TGCGCCAGCAGCGCCGGGACTTATGGAAACACCATATATTTT; cdr3_aa: CASSAGTYGNTIYF
v_call: TRBV27; cdr3_length: 15; clone_size: few; d_call: TRBD1; j_call: TRBJ2-2; cdr3_nt: TGTGCCAGCAGATGGGGACAGGGCGGCACCGGGGAGCTGTTTTTT; cdr3_aa: CASRWGQGGTGELFF
v_call: TRBV24-1; cdr3_length: 13; clone_size: many; d_call: -; j_call: TRBJ1-3; cdr3_nt: TGTGCCACCAGTGATTTGGGCGGGAACACCATATATTTT; cdr3_aa: CATSDLGGNTIYF
v_call: TRBV5-6; cdr3_length: 14; clone_size: -; d_call: -; j_call: TRBJ2-2; cdr3_nt: TGTGCCAGCAGCTTGGAACAGAGCCTAGGGGAGCTGTTTTTT; cdr3_aa: CASSLEQSLGELFF
v_call: TRBV29-1; cdr3_length: 14; clone_size: -; d_call: TRBD1; j_call: TRBJ1-1; cdr3_nt: TGCAGCTATACGACAGGGGCCGCGAACACTGAAGCTTTCTTT; cdr3_aa: CSYTTGAANTEAFF
v_call: TRBV28; cdr3_length: 12; clone_size: -; d_call: -; j_call: TRBJ1-3; cdr3_nt: TGTGCCAGCACGTTGTCTGGAAACACCATATATTTT; cdr3_aa: CASTLSGNTIYF
v_call: TRBV9; cdr3_length: 15; clone_size: -; d_call: TRBD1; j_call: TRBJ2-3; cdr3_nt: TGTGCCAGCAGCGCCGGGACAGGGATCACAGATACGCAGTATTTT; cdr3_aa: CASSAGTGITDTQYF
v_call: TRBV29-1; cdr3_length: 13; clone_size: -; d_call: -; j_call: TRBJ1-2; cdr3_nt: TGCAGCGTTGAAAAGCAGGGGCAATATGGCTACACCTTC; cdr3_aa: CSVEKQGQYGYTF
v_call: TRBV28; cdr3_length: 14; clone_size: -; d_call: -; j_call: TRBJ1-1; cdr3_nt: TGTGCCAGCAGTCACCCCAGTACGAACACTGAAGCTTTCTTT; cdr3_aa: CASSHPSTNTEAFF
v_call: TRBV5-6; cdr3_length: 15; clone_size: -; d_call: -; j_call: TRBJ1-2; cdr3_nt: TGTGCCAGCAGCACCAGCGCGATGGTATGGTATGGCTACACCTTC; cdr3_aa: CASSTSAMVWYGYTF
v_call: TRBV4-3; cdr3_length: 14; clone_size: once; d_call: -; j_call: TRBJ1-6; cdr3_nt: TGCGCCAGCAGCCGGGGGACTAGGGATTCACCCCTCCACTTT; cdr3_aa: CASSRGTRDSPLHF
v_call: TRBV5-4; cdr3_length: 15; clone_size: -; d_call: -; j_call: TRBJ2-3; cdr3_nt: TGTGCCAGCAGCTTGGGGGCAGGGACTTCAGATACGCAGTATTTT; cdr3_aa: CASSLGAGTSDTQYF
v_call: TRBV2; cdr3_length: 14; clone_size: -; d_call: -; j_call: TRBJ2-3; cdr3_nt: TGTGCCAGCAGTGCAGAACTCCGGGGGGATACGCAGTATTTT; cdr3_aa: CASSAELRGDTQYF
v_call: TRBV1; cdr3_length: 18; clone_size: -; d_call: -; j_call: TRBJ2-2; cdr3_nt: TGCACCAGCAGCCAAGTCGGTTTAGCGGGGGGCCATACCGGGGAGCTGTTTTTT; cdr3_aa: CTSSQVGLAGGHTGELFF
v_call: TRBV7-2; cdr3_length: 13; clone_size: -; d_call: TRBD2; j_call: TRBJ2-1; cdr3_nt: TGTGCCAGCAGCTTAGTAGCGGGGAATGAGCAGTTCTTC; cdr3_aa: CASSLVAGNEQFF
v_call: TRBV4-2; cdr3_length: 14; clone_size: -; d_call: TRBD1; j_call: TRBJ1-2; cdr3_nt: TGTGCCAGCAGCCCGACAGGGGGCGACTATGGCTACACCTTC; cdr3_aa: CASSPTGGDYGYTF
v_call: TRBV7-2; cdr3_length: 16; clone_size: -; d_call: TRBD2; j_call: TRBJ2-3; cdr3_nt: TGTGCCAGCAGCCACGCTGATAGCGGGGGCACAGATACGCAGTATTTT; cdr3_aa: CASSHADSGGTDTQYF
v_call: TRBV19; cdr3_length: 13; clone_size: -; d_call: -; j_call: TRBJ1-6; cdr3_nt: TGTGCCAGTAGTCCCGGCAGTAGCCGGACCCTCCACTTT; cdr3_aa: CASSPGSSRTLHF
v_call: TRBV7-2; cdr3_length: 18; clone_size: -; d_call: TRBD2; j_call: TRBJ2-2; cdr3_nt: TGTGCCAGCAGCTTAGAGTTGAGCGGGGGTACCCACACCGGGGAGCTGTTTTTT; cdr3_aa: CASSLELSGGTHTGELFF
v_call: TRBV7-6; cdr3_length: 16; clone_size: -; d_call: TRBD1; j_call: TRBJ2-1; cdr3_nt: TGTGCCAGCAGCTTGTTCGGGACAGCAACCTACAATGAGCAGTTCTTC; cdr3_aa: CASSLFGTATYNEQFF
v_call: TRBV19; cdr3_length: 12; clone_size: few; d_call: -; j_call: TRBJ2-5; cdr3_nt: TGTGCCAGTAGGGACAGACAAGAGACCCAGTACTTC; cdr3_aa: CASRDRQETQYF
v_call: TRBV5-1; cdr3_length: 17; clone_size: -; d_call: -; j_call: TRBJ1-1; cdr3_nt: TGCGCCAGCAGCTTGGACAGGATTAGGGTTGAGATAACTGAAGCTTTCTTT; cdr3_aa: CASSLDRIRVEITEAFF
v_call: TRBV5-4; cdr3_length: 16; clone_size: few; d_call: TRBD1; j_call: TRBJ2-2; cdr3_nt: TGTGCCAGCAGCCACCCGACAGGGGCCAACACCGGGGAGCTGTTTTTT; cdr3_aa: CASSHPTGANTGELFF
v_call: TRBV12-3/TRBV12-4; cdr3_length: 13; clone_size: -; d_call: -; j_call: TRBJ2-1; cdr3_nt: TGTGCCAGCAGTTTAGGGAGGGCCAATGAGCAGTTCTTC; cdr3_aa: CASSLGRANEQFF
v_call: TRBV4-2; cdr3_length: 16; clone_size: -; d_call: -; j_call: TRBJ2-3; cdr3_nt: TGTGCCAGCAGCCAAGGTCGGGGTGGGAGCACAGATACGCAGTATTTT; cdr3_aa: CASSQGRGGSTDTQYF
v_call: TRBV5-1; cdr3_length: 13; clone_size: -; d_call: -; j_call: TRBJ1-1; cdr3_nt: TGCGCCAGCAGCTTAATGACGAGGGCTGAAGCTTTCTTT; cdr3_aa: CASSLMTRAEAFF
v_call: TRBV20-1; cdr3_length: 11; clone_size: -; d_call: -; j_call: TRBJ2-3; cdr3_nt: TGCAGTGCTTGGCCCACAGATACGCAGTATTTT; cdr3_aa: CSAWPTDTQYF
v_call: TRBV20-1; cdr3_length: 15; clone_size: -; d_call: TRBD1; j_call: TRBJ1-5; cdr3_nt: TGCAGTGCTAGTCCCGGGACAGGTATCAATCAGCCCCAGCATTTT; cdr3_aa: CSASPGTGINQPQHF
v_call: TRBV24-1; cdr3_length: 14; clone_size: -; d_call: -; j_call: TRBJ2-7; cdr3_nt: TGTGCCACCAGTGAGCCAGGAACCCCCTACGAGCAGTACTTC; cdr3_aa: CATSEPGTPYEQYF
v_call: TRBV18; cdr3_length: 14; clone_size: -; d_call: -; j_call: TRBJ2-3; cdr3_nt: TGTGCCAGCTCACCGTCAGGTAGCACAGATACGCAGTATTTT; cdr3_aa: CASSPSGSTDTQYF
v_call: TRBV6-8; cdr3_length: 15; clone_size: -; d_call: TRBD2; j_call: TRBJ2-1; cdr3_nt: TGTGCCAGCAGAAAACTAGCGGGGGACAACAATGAGCAGTTCTTC; cdr3_aa: CASRKLAGDNNEQFF
v_call: TRBV7-2; cdr3_length: 15; clone_size: -; d_call: -; j_call: TRBJ1-6; cdr3_nt: TGTGCCAGCAGCTTCCTGACAGGCGCAAATTCACCCCTCCACTTT; cdr3_aa: CASSFLTGANSPLHF
v_call: TRBV7-2; cdr3_length: 14; clone_size: -; d_call: TRBD1; j_call: TRBJ2-7; cdr3_nt: TGTGCCAGCAGCTCGGGACAGGGACTCTACGAGCAGTACTTC; cdr3_aa: CASSSGQGLYEQYF
v_call: TRBV5-6; cdr3_length: 18; clone_size: -; d_call: TRBD2; j_call: TRBJ2-1; cdr3_nt: TGTGCCAGCAGCCTCCTAGATTCGGGCGGGGGGGCCTTAGATGAGCAGTTCTTC; cdr3_aa: CASSLLDSGGGALDEQFF
v_call: TRBV5-5; cdr3_length: 14; clone_size: -; d_call: TRBD1; j_call: TRBJ1-1; cdr3_nt: TGTGCCAGCAGCCTCCGGACAGGGAACACTGAAGCTTTCTTT; cdr3_aa: CASSLRTGNTEAFF
v_call: TRBV4-3; cdr3_length: 16; clone_size: -; d_call: TRBD1; j_call: TRBJ2-7; cdr3_nt: TGCGCCAGCAGCCCATATGCGGGACAGGGTAACCACGAGCAGTACTTC; cdr3_aa: CASSPYAGQGNHEQYF
v_call: TRBV4-2; cdr3_length: 16; clone_size: -; d_call: TRBD1; j_call: TRBJ1-2; cdr3_nt: TGTGCCAGCAGCCAAGACGTCTCGGGACAGGGGGCAGGCTACACCTTC; cdr3_aa: CASSQDVSGQGAGYTF
v_call: TRBV19; cdr3_length: 13; clone_size: -; d_call: TRBD1; j_call: TRBJ2-5; cdr3_nt: TGTGCCACAGCACAGGGGACCCAAGAGACCCAGTACTTC; cdr3_aa: CATAQGTQETQYF
v_call: TRBV20-1; cdr3_length: 13; clone_size: -; d_call: -; j_call: TRBJ1-4; cdr3_nt: TGCAGTGCTAGTCCGGGGGAGTATGAAAAACTGTTTTTT; cdr3_aa: CSASPGEYEKLFF
v_call: TRBV5-6; cdr3_length: 16; clone_size: -; d_call: TRBD2; j_call: TRBJ2-3; cdr3_nt: TGTGCTAGCAGCTTGGGGTGGGCGGGGGTCACAGATACGCAGTATTTT; cdr3_aa: CASSLGWAGVTDTQYF
v_call: TRBV10-3; cdr3_length: 13; clone_size: -; d_call: TRBD2; j_call: TRBJ2-3; cdr3_nt: TGTGCCATCAAGGCGGGAGGCACAGATACGCAGTATTTT; cdr3_aa: CAIKAGGTDTQYF
v_call: TRBV11-2; cdr3_length: 15; clone_size: -; d_call: TRBD2; j_call: TRBJ2-3; cdr3_nt: TGTGCCAGCAGCTTGACTAGCGGGGACGGGGATACGCAGTATTTT; cdr3_aa: CASSLTSGDGDTQYF